The 18 T cell receptor beta chains below come from one sample, sequenced in a study of T cell repertoires in cytomegalovirus infection. Their recognized antigens are unknown. MiXCR, run by TCRdb on the reads, gives a single entry per CDR3 protein. Of approximately 590,000 distinct CDR3 sequences listed, 40% are singletons. The material sequenced was cultured PBMCs, taken from culture after CMV antigen stimulation. These receptors came from a human donor in good health (CMV status not recorded). Some clones in this sample may be carry-over from other donors' samples.

This clonotype was picked up a small number of times. The gene calls are TRBV20-1 and TRBJ2-4, with 16 bases that match TRBD2. Germline lookup yields CDR1 DFQATT and CDR2 SNEGSKA (reference sequence). This CDR3 is 19 amino acids long. The trim removed 3 bases at V and 0 bases at J, leaving 8 bases unmatched. The DNA of the CDR3 is TGCAGTGCTAGTCCCAGGGGACTAGCGGGGGGGGTAGCCAAAAACATTCAGTACTTC. Protein product: CSASPRGLAGGVAKNIQYF.

This clonotype was counted only a few times. The chain employs TRBV4-2 and TRBJ2-3; 12 bases agree with TRBD2. The germline CDR1 and CDR2 sequences are LGHNA and YNFKEQ. V lost 4 bases, J lost 4 bases, and 6 bases stayed unmatched. This CDR3 comprises 16 residues. CDR3 sequence reads: CASSPLAGGLADTQYF. The CDR3 DNA reads TGTGCCAGCAGCCCCCTAGCGGGGGGGCTCGCAGATACGCAGTATTTT.

This clonotype was seen a handful of times. This sequence joins TRBV4-1 and TRBJ2-1; 10 bases map to TRBD2. With V trimmed by 6 bases and J by 1 base, 12 bases remained unmatched. Germline values: CDR1 MGHRA, CDR2 YSYEKL. The CDR3 is made up of 18 amino acids. This CDR3 is CASRGASGSSASYNEQFF. The DNA for the CDR3 is TGCGCCAGCAGGGGGGCTAGCGGGAGTTCCGCATCCTACAATGAGCAGTTCTTC.

This clonotype has a handful of counts. The V and J genes are TRBV7-2 and TRBJ2-1, with 13 bases fitting TRBD2. V trimming: 1 base; J trimming: 2 bases; junction bases outside the gene matches: 8. Per the germline V gene, CDR1 is SGHTA and CDR2 is FQGNSA. The CDR3 is made up of 19 amino acids. This CDR3 is CASSLVGTSGVPTYNEQFF. In DNA form, the CDR3 reads TGTGCCAGCAGCTTAGTAGGGACTAGCGGGGTCCCCACCTACAATGAGCAGTTCTTC.

This clonotype showed up just a few times. The chain has TRBV2 and TRBJ2-4, with a tentative D call TRBD2 (5 bases). CDR1 and CDR2 from the germline V gene are SNHLY and FYNNEI. The CDR3 is made up of 15 amino acids. Trimming shortened V by 6 bases and J by 8 bases, and 20 bases separated the two germline ends. The chain's CDR3 is CASRKGAQTSDIQYF. The CDR3 nucleotides read TGTGCCAGCAGAAAGGGAGCACAGACGTCGGACATTCAGTACTTC. Combining the CDR3 with reference TRBV2 and TRBJ2-4 gives the whole variable domain EPEVTQTPSHQVTQMGQEVILRCVPISNHLYFYWYRQILGQKVEFLVSFYNNEISEKSEIFDDQFSVERPDGSNFTLKIRSTKLEDSAMYFCASRKGAQTSDIQYFGAGTRLSVL.

This clonotype has only one observation. The DNA for the CDR3 is TGTGCCAGCAGTCCCCGGCCGAGTGACACCGGGGAGCTGTTTTTT. It specifies CASSPRPSDTGELFF. The chain employs TRBV12-3 or TRBV12-4 and TRBJ2-2; no clear D gene. Deletions cut 5 bases from V and 3 bases from J, with 13 bases between. CDR3 length: 15 amino acids.

This clonotype occurred a few times. The chain couples TRBV6-6 to TRBJ2-5; TRBD2 matches at 9 bases. V shed 2 bases, J shed 4 bases, and the junction held 5 bases outside the gene matches. Germline V gene sequence: CDR1 MNHNY, CDR2 SVGAGI (reference sequence). The CDR3 is made up of 15 amino acids. This CDR3 is CASSYDSGSVETQYF. CDR3 nucleotides: TGTGCCAGCAGTTACGATAGCGGGAGCGTAGAGACCCAGTACTTC.

This chain uses TRBV7-8 with TRBJ2-3; TRBD2 matches 8 bases. CDR3 size: 17 residues. J was trimmed by 4 bases and V by 2 bases; bases with no gene match: 11. Germline CDR1 is SGHVS and CDR2 is FQNEAQ. CDR3 nucleotides: TGTGCCAGCAGCTTAACCCCAGCGGGGGCCCCTTCAGATACGCAGTATTTT. It codes for CASSLTPAGAPSDTQYF.

In its sample, this clonotype was seen once. V gene TRBV5-4 combines with J gene TRBJ2-5; 9 positions agree with TRBD1. The CDR3 runs to 15 residues. The germline V gene has CDR1 SGHNT and CDR2 YYREEE (reference sequence). V trimming: 3 bases; J trimming: 2 bases; junction bases outside the gene matches: 5. The CDR3 reads CASSWGTGRQETQYF. The DNA for the CDR3 is TGTGCCAGCAGCTGGGGGACAGGGCGGCAAGAGACCCAGTACTTC.

V gene TRBV14 combines with J gene TRBJ1-2, with 9 bases identical to TRBD1. The CDR3 covers 15 residues. V lost 1 base, J lost 4 bases, and 4 bases stayed unmatched. Germline loops: CDR1 SGHDN, CDR2 FVKESK. The CDR3 nucleotides read TGTGCCAGCAGCCAAGCCGGGACAGGGCCCTATGGCTACACCTTC. It translates to CASSQAGTGPYGYTF.

This clonotype has only a few counts. The gene calls are TRBV29-1 and TRBJ2-3; 11 nucleotides agree with TRBD2. Germline CDR1 reads SQVTM; CDR2 reads ANQGSEA. The trim removed 6 bases at V and 5 bases at J, leaving 4 bases unmatched. This CDR3 is built from 13 residues. Written as DNA, the CDR3 is TGCAGCGTCCGGGGGACTAGCGGAGATACGCAGTATTTT. It codes for CSVRGTSGDTQYF.

In its sample, this clonotype was seen a few times. The chain uses TRBV2 and TRBJ1-4; D gene ambiguous. This CDR3 is 12 amino acids long. Looked up from germline, CDR1 is SNHLY and CDR2 is FYNNEI. Between the trimmed V and J ends, which lost 6 bases and 6 bases, there was a span of 8 bases. In DNA form, the CDR3 reads TGTGCCAGCAGGGGCTGGGATGAAAAACTGTTTTTT. It specifies CASRGWDEKLFF.

Ten or more counts support this clonotype. The chain couples TRBV7-2 to TRBJ1-2, with D possibly matching TRBD1 (5 bases). CDR1 is SGHTA, CDR2 FQGNSA, per germline. V lost 6 bases and J 5 bases, leaving 16 bases between the germline ends. The CDR3 covers 14 residues. CDR3: CASSFLTATYGYTF. The CDR3 DNA sequence: TGTGCCAGCAGTTTTCTGACAGCTACATATGGCTACACCTTC.

V usage is TRBV11-3 and J usage is TRBJ2-1; D gene ambiguous. The germline gives CDR1 SGHNT, CDR2 YENEEA. This CDR3 contains 13 residues. Trimming stripped 5 bases from V and 9 bases from J, with 14 bases between. The CDR3 region has the DNA TGTGCCAGCAGCGGCTCCCCTGTCGGTGAGCAGTTCTTC. Protein: CASSGSPVGEQFF. Looking up the rest from reference TRBV11-3 and TRBJ2-1 gives the full variable domain: EAGVVQSPRYKIIEKKQPVAFWCNPISGHNTLYWYLQNLGQGPELLIRYENEEAVDDSQLPKDRFSAERLKGVDSTLKIQPAELGDSAVYLCASSGSPVGEQFFGPGTRLTVL.

The rearrangement uses TRBV18 and TRBJ1-3; D remains unclear. This CDR3 comprises 14 residues. From germline, CDR1 is KGHSH and CDR2 LQKENI. V was trimmed by 3 bases and J by 8 bases, leaving 14 bases between them. This chain's CDR3 is CASSPDVFEDTIYF. Here the CDR3 DNA reads TGTGCCAGCTCACCGGATGTCTTCGAGGACACCATATATTTT.

The gene calls are TRBV27 and TRBJ1-5; unclear D gene. The germline CDR1 and CDR2 sequences are MNHEY and SMNVEV (reference sequence). This CDR3 comprises 14 residues. The V gene lost 5 bases and the J gene lost 0 bases, with 8 bases spanning the gap. CDR3 sequence (DNA): TGTGCCAGCAGTCCATTCAGTAGCAATCAGCCCCAGCATTTT. Protein product: CASSPFSSNQPQHF.

The chain couples TRBV4-3 to TRBJ1-5; D not certain. The CDR3 length is 16 residues. Germline CDR1 reads LGHNA; CDR2 reads YSLEER. V lost 0 bases, J lost 3 bases, and 12 bases lay in between. The CDR3 DNA sequence: TGCGCCAGCAGCCAAGATTTGGTTGCGGACAATCAGCCCCAGCATTTT. This gives the protein CASSQDLVADNQPQHF.

The chain employs TRBV28 and TRBJ2-3; no clear D gene. From germline, CDR1 is MDHEN and CDR2 SYDVKM. The CDR3 contains 10 residues. Trimming removed 6 bases from V and 7 bases from J, with 5 bases in between. CDR3 DNA: TGTGCCAGCAGCTTAAATACGCAGTATTTT. Its protein product is CASSLNTQYF.